This T cell receptor (beta chain) was identified during a study of T cell responses to AZD1222 COVID-19 vaccine. The study, taken as a whole, reports: Vaccine-related CD4 TCRs covered spike, predominating at 160-218 and 743-854. The donors showed a predominance of white British ancestry and of females, with possible underestimation of clonal diversity.

Regarding this clone: Its target is not known.

Profiling relied on immunoSEQ multiplex PCR, and the TCRdb table lists in-frame clones only, not all of them. The data show some 99,000 clones, nearly 90% seen once. The ends were cut back, 5 bases at V and 0 bases at J, with 10 bases in the middle. CDR3 length: 14 amino acids. Germline V gives CDR1 SGHTA, CDR2 FQGNSA. The clonotype was recovered from an adult in good health. The specimen was peripheral blood, collected on day 0 of AZD1222 vaccination. V usage is TRBV7-2 and J usage is TRBJ1-1; perhaps TRBD1 as D (6 bases). The CDR3 DNA is TGTGCCAGCAGCCGGGACACCCTGAACACTGAAGCTTTCTTT. Amino acids: CASSRDTLNTEAFF.